This T cell receptor beta chain was retrieved from a study of cytomegalovirus exposure and HLA in healthy donors. Trimming at V came to 3 bases and at J to 7 bases, leaving 9 bases not matched to a gene. Germline-derived CDR1 and CDR2 are LGHNA and YNFKEQ. CDR3 length equals 16 residues. Findings and caveats of the study: In a later analysis, TCR beta V- and J-gene trimming showed a link to a missense DCLRE1C variant. The productive fraction for most TCR beta V segments was about 87% or about 30% in an earlier analysis.

Details on this clone: Its antigen is unidentified.

This PCR relied on a set of 60 Vbeta primers and 13 Jbeta primers. As originally analysed: Later reanalysis found approximately 80 million unique TCR beta chains, about 10 million of them shared. Produced via immunoSEQ multiplex PCR; TCRdb's table is partial and in-frame only. The DNA gave D and trimming, while V, J and clone size come from that table. The sample includes approximately 170,000 clones, approximately 80% of them seen just once. Material for sequencing was PBMCs. The TCR comes from a male donor in good health and CMV-seropositive. This sequence joins TRBV4-2 and TRBJ1-6, with 7 positions matching TRBD1. In DNA form, the CDR3 reads TGTGCCAGCAGCCACGAGTCCGGGACAGAAAATTCACCCCTCCACTTT. Its translation: CASSHESGTENSPLHF.